The clone carrying this T cell receptor (beta chain) was seen only a few times. Its target is not known. The sample originates from a study of T cells after yellow fever vaccination. General study points: Clonotypes appearing in both CD4 and CD8 compartments existed, and their share was small.

It was through 5'RACE template switching that TCR cDNA was made, with a universal primer site and UMIs added. TCRdb reanalysed the 5' RACE reads using MiXCR and keeps one entry per CDR3 protein. The table lists about 550,000 distinct CDR3 sequences, roughly 19% of them singletons, with roughly an eighth in the top ten. The CDR3 length is 16 residues. V lost 5 bases to trimming and J lost 9 bases, with 23 bases between them. The germline V gene encodes CDR1 SGHVS and CDR2 FQNEAQ. The sample consisted of PBMCs, taken 15 days after the yellow fever booster vaccination. The V gene is TRBV7-8, the J gene TRBJ2-1; possibly TRBD2 for D (7 bases). This TCR came from a man aged 25 to 40 who received the YFV17D yellow fever vaccine. CDR3 DNA: TGTGCCAGCAGCCCCCCCGGGGGGCGGGGTCAATCTGAGCAGTTCTTC. Translated, it gives CASSPPGGRGQSEQFF.